The next 21 T cell receptor beta chains were all read from a single sample in a study of blood T cell repertoires in COVID-19 (dated by TCRdb to 2020 to 2022). The receptor library was made with the immunoSEQ multiplex PCR assay. Held by TCRdb, this immuneACCESS table contains in-frame sequences only and omits some clones. Under half of the omission traces to an unresolved V gene where checked; the cause of the rest is unknown. This sample gives about 58,000 clones in total; 75% to 90% of them show up just once. The top ten clones comprise roughly 7.7% of the sample. Sequences were obtained from peripheral blood. These receptors all stem from an older woman with active COVID-19.

This rearrangement joins TRBV3-1 (or the pseudogene TRBV3-2) to TRBJ2-5; 8 bases fit TRBD2. The CDR3 runs to 16 residues. Germline assignment: CDR1 LGHDT and CDR2 YNNKEL (reference sequence). Germline trimming cut 7 bases from V and 5 bases from J; bases unmatched to any gene: 15. CDR3 nucleotide sequence: TGTGCCAGCACCTCCTCCTTCAGCGGGAGTCGGGAGACCCAGTACTTC. It specifies CASTSSFSGSRETQYF.

V gene TRBV5-4 combines with J gene TRBJ2-5, with TRBD2 matching 15 bases. Germline CDR1 reads SGHNT; CDR2 reads YYREEE (reference sequence). CDR3 length equals 16 residues. Trimming at V came to 0 bases and at J to 5 bases, leaving 2 bases not matched to a gene. CDR3 coding DNA: TGTGCCAGCAGCTTGGCCGGGACTAGCGGGGGGGAGACCCAGTACTTC. The encoded protein is CASSLAGTSGGETQYF.

V gene TRBV15 combines with J gene TRBJ1-2; 10 bases are shared with TRBD1. V dropped 0 bases and J dropped 2; count of bases not matched to a gene: 12. Per the germline V gene, CDR1 is LNHNV and CDR2 is YYDKDF (reference sequence). There are 19 residues in the CDR3. The CDR3 bases are TGTGCCACCAGCAGAGATTGGGGGACAGGGGCACAAACCAACTATGGCTACACCTTC. Its protein product is CATSRDWGTGAQTNYGYTF.

The chain has TRBV5-1 and TRBJ2-5; D possibly corresponds to TRBD1 (7 bases). Trimming cost V 4 bases and J 5 bases, with 12 bases left between them. This CDR3 is built from 13 residues. Germline CDR1 is SGHRS and CDR2 is YFSETQ. CDR3 DNA: TGCGCCAGCAGCCGGGACAGCGGGGAGACCCAGTACTTC. Amino acid sequence: CASSRDSGETQYF.

This chain uses TRBV3-1 (or the pseudogene TRBV3-2) with TRBJ1-5, with D unresolved. Germline CDR1 reads LGHDT; CDR2 reads YNNKEL (reference sequence). V was clipped by 4 bases and J by 3 bases, with 10 bases between them. The CDR3 has 14 residues. The CDR3 region has the DNA TGTGCCAGCAGCCTTAGACATGACAATCAGCCCCAGCATTTT. Translation gives CASSLRHDNQPQHF.

The chain employs TRBV5-1 and TRBJ2-5; D possibly corresponds to TRBD2 (6 bases). The V and J ends lost 0 bases and 4 bases respectively, with 25 bases between them. The CDR3 spans 19 residues. Germline CDR1 is SGHRS and CDR2 is YFSETQ. CDR3 DNA: TGCGCCAGCAGCTTGGAAGCTCGCGGGTTGGCTAGCGAGGGAGAGACCCAGTACTTC. Its translation is CASSLEARGLASEGETQYF.

The CDR3 sequence is CASSQDGDRGFNEKLFF. As DNA, the CDR3 is TGTGCCAGCAGCCAAGATGGGGACAGGGGGTTTAATGAAAAACTGTTTTTT. V and J are TRBV3-1 (or the pseudogene TRBV3-2) and TRBJ1-4; 11 bases are shared with TRBD1. The CDR3 covers 17 residues. Germline V gene lookup returns CDR1 LGHDT and CDR2 YNNKEL (reference sequence). The J segment lost 4 bases and the V segment lost 0 bases, leaving 4 bases of the junction unmatched.

This rearrangement joins TRBV19 to TRBJ1-3; maybe TRBD1 (5 bases). The CDR3 is 13 amino acids. Looked up from germline, CDR1 is LNHDA and CDR2 is SQIVND (reference sequence). Trimming shortened V by 10 bases and J by 2 bases, and 12 bases separated the two germline ends. In nucleotides, the CDR3 is TGTGCCACGGGTGGCAGGGCTGGAAACACCATATATTTT. This codes for CATGGRAGNTIYF.

This chain uses TRBV5-1 with TRBJ2-1, with 9 bases that match TRBD2. The germline V gene encodes CDR1 SGHRS and CDR2 YFSETQ. This CDR3 comprises 16 residues. J was trimmed by 8 bases and V by 0 bases; bases with no gene match: 9. The CDR3 loop reads CASSLALAGGSDEQFF. The CDR3 DNA is TGCGCCAGCAGCTTGGCGCTGGCGGGAGGGTCCGATGAGCAGTTCTTC.

The rearrangement links TRBV3-1 (or the pseudogene TRBV3-2) to TRBJ1-1; D not certain. Trimming removed 4 bases at V and 3 bases at J, with 12 bases between. CDR1 is LGHDT and CDR2 is YNNKEL in the germline V gene (reference sequence). The CDR3 loop spans 14 amino acids. CDR3 residues: CASSLLSQDTEAFF. The CDR3, as DNA: TGTGCCAGCAGCCTCTTGAGTCAGGACACTGAAGCTTTCTTT.

The V gene is TRBV10-2, the J gene TRBJ1-5; 7 bases map to TRBD1. The trim removed 10 bases at V and 6 bases at J, leaving 15 bases unmatched. Per the germline V gene, CDR1 is WSHSY and CDR2 is SAAADI. The CDR3 has 15 amino acids. CDR3 region: CATTAADRDGQPQHF. The CDR3 nucleotides are TGCGCCACAACGGCCGCCGACAGGGATGGTCAGCCCCAGCATTTT.

The chain joins TRBV27 to TRBJ1-2; D remains ambiguous. The germline gives CDR1 MNHEY, CDR2 SMNVEV (reference sequence). The V and J ends lost 3 bases and 6 bases respectively, with 11 bases between them. The CDR3 has 13 amino acids. For the CDR3, the DNA is TGTGCCAGCAGTTTTTACGGCGCGGATGGCTACACCTTC. Translated, it gives CASSFYGADGYTF.

The chain has TRBV18 and TRBJ1-5; 11 bases match TRBD1. Per the germline V gene, CDR1 is KGHSH and CDR2 is LQKENI. This CDR3 spans 16 amino acids. J gave up 7 bases and V 0 bases, and 5 bases lay outside the gene matches. For the CDR3, the DNA is TGTGCCAGCTCACCACCGGGGACAGGGGGAGAGCAGCCCCAGCATTTT. Its translation: CASSPPGTGGEQPQHF.

The chain links TRBV6-5 to TRBJ1-1, with 7 bases identical to TRBD1. CDR1 is MNHEY and CDR2 is SVGAGI in the germline V gene. This CDR3 contains 15 residues. The ends lost 2 bases at V and 5 bases at J; junction bases unmatched: 8. The CDR3 region is CASSYISIQGTEAFF. CDR3 bases: TGTGCCAGCAGTTACATTTCGATACAGGGGACTGAAGCTTTCTTT.

The chain recombines TRBV24-1 with TRBJ2-1; perhaps TRBD2 as D (5 bases). V lost 7 bases and J lost 7, with 16 bases in between. Germline V gene lookup returns CDR1 KGHDR and CDR2 SFDVKD. The CDR3 length is 14 residues. The CDR3 spells CATRTTSLPNEQFF. CDR3 coding DNA: TGTGCCACCAGGACAACTAGTCTCCCAAATGAGCAGTTCTTC.

This clone was detected only once. The rearrangement uses TRBV14 and TRBJ1-2; D uncertain. Germline assignment: CDR1 SGHDN and CDR2 FVKESK. There are 15 residues in the CDR3. V lost 0 bases and J 2 bases, leaving 10 bases between the germline ends. CDR3: CASSQDWQVNYGYTF. CDR3 DNA sequence: TGTGCCAGCAGCCAAGATTGGCAGGTCAACTATGGCTACACCTTC.

V gene TRBV5-1 combines with J gene TRBJ1-1; D ambiguous. CDR1 and CDR2 (germline): SGHRS, YFSETQ. The CDR3 extends over 15 amino acids. Trimming left V 4 bases short and J 1 base short, with 14 bases between. This CDR3 is CASSIYSSRNTEAFF. CDR3 nucleotide sequence: TGCGCCAGCAGCATCTACAGCTCCCGGAACACTGAAGCTTTCTTT.

This clone was detected once. J is TRBJ1-1 and V is TRBV7-9; possibly TRBD1 for D (5 bases). The CDR3 is made up of 14 amino acids. Germline values: CDR1 SEHNR, CDR2 FQNEAQ (reference sequence). Between the trimmed V and J ends, which lost 5 bases and 4 bases, there was a span of 14 bases. In DNA, the CDR3 is TGTGCCAGCAGCCTATGGGGGGAAGCCACTGAAGCTTTCTTT. Translating it yields CASSLWGEATEAFF.

The chain carries TRBV6-5 and TRBJ2-1; D is possibly TRBD1 (6 bases). Trimming took off 7 bases at V and 9 bases at J, with 16 bases between the two ends. Germline V lookup: CDR1 MNHEY, CDR2 SVGAGI. The length of the CDR3 is 13 residues. DNA for the CDR3: TGTGCCAGCACGTCCCCAGGGGTGGCTGAGCAGTTCTTC. Translation gives CASTSPGVAEQFF.

The chain recombines TRBV9 with TRBJ2-3; 8 bases line up with TRBD2. Per germline, CDR1 SGDLS and CDR2 YYNGEE. J gave up 4 bases and V 2 bases, and 6 bases lay outside the gene matches. This CDR3 comprises 15 residues. The CDR3 spells CASSVGAGEADTQYF. In DNA, the CDR3 is TGTGCCAGCAGCGTCGGAGCGGGAGAGGCAGATACGCAGTATTTT.

The chain has TRBV7-8 and TRBJ2-5; 7 bases align to TRBD2. The CDR3 runs 14 residues. After removal of 5 bases from V and 9 bases from J, the junction contained 12 bases not matched to a gene. Germline-derived CDR1 and CDR2 are SGHVS and FQNEAQ. This chain's CDR3 is CASSPHGGNWAQYF. CDR3 coding DNA: TGTGCCAGCAGCCCCCACGGGGGGAATTGGGCCCAGTACTTC.